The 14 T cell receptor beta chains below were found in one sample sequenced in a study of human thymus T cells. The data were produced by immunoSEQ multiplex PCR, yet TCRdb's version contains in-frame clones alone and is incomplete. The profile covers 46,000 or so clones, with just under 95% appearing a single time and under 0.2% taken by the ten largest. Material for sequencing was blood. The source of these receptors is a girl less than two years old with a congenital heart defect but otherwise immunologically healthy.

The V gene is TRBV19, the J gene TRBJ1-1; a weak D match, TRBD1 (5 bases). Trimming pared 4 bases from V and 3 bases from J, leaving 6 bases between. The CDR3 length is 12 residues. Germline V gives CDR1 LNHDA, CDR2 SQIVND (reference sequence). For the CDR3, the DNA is TGTGCCAGTAGTACGGGGGACACTGAAGCTTTCTTT. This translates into CASSTGDTEAFF.

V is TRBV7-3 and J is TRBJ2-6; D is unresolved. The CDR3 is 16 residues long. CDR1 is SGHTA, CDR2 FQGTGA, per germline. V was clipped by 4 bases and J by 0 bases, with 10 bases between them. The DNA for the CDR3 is TGTGCCAGCAGCTCCCCCGGCCGCTCTGGGGCCAACGTCCTGACTTTC. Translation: CASSSPGRSGANVLTF. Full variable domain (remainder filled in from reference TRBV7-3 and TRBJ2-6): GAGVSQTPSNKVTEKGKYVELRCDPISGHTALYWYRQSLGQGPEFLIYFQGTGAADDSGLPNDRFFAVRPEGSVSTLKIQRTERGDSAVYLCASSSPGRSGANVLTFGAGSRLTVL.

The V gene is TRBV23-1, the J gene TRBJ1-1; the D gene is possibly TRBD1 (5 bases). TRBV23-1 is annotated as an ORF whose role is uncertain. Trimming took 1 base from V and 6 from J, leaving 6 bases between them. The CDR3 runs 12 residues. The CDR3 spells CASSQWGAEAFF. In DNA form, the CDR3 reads TGCGCCAGCAGTCAATGGGGGGCTGAAGCTTTCTTT.

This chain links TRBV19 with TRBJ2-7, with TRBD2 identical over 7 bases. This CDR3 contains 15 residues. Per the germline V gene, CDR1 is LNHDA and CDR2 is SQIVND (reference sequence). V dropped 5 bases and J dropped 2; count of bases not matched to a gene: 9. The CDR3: CASSGAGDPAYEQYF. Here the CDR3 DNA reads TGTGCCAGTAGTGGGGCGGGAGACCCAGCCTACGAGCAGTACTTC. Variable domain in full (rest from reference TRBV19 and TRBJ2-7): DGGITQSPKYLFRKEGQNVTLSCEQNLNHDAMYWYRQDPGQGLRLIYYSQIVNDFQKGDIAEGYSVSREKKESFPLTVTSAQKNPTAFYLCASSGAGDPAYEQYFGPGTRLTVT.

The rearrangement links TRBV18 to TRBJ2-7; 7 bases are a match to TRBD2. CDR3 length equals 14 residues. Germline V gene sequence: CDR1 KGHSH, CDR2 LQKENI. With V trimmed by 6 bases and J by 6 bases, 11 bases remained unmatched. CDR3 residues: CASSRVGGGAEQYF. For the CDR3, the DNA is TGTGCCAGCTCGCGCGTCGGGGGAGGGGCCGAGCAGTACTTC.

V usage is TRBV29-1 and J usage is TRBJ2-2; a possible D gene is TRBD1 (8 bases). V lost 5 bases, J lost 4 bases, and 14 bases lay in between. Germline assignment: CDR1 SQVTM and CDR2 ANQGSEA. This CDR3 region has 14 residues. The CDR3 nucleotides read TGCAGCGTTAACAGGGGGGGACGCACCGGGGAGCTGTTTTTT. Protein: CSVNRGGRTGELFF.

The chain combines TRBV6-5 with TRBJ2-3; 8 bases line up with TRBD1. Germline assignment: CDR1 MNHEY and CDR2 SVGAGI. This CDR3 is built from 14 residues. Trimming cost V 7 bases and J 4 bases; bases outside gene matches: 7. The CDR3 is CASTRDRSADTQYF. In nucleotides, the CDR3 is TGTGCCAGCACTCGGGACAGGTCCGCAGATACGCAGTATTTT.

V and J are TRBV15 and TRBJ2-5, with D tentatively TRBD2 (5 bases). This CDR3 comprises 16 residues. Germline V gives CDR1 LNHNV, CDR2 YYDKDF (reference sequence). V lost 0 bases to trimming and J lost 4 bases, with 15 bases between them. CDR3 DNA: TGTGCCACCAGCAGAGATCGGGCGGAGGTTCGAGAGACCCAGTACTTC. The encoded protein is CATSRDRAEVRETQYF.

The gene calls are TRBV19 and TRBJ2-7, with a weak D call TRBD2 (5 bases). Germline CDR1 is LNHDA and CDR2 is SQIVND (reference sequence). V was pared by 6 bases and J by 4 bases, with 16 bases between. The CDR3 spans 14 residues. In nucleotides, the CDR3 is TGTGCCAGTAGCTCCACAGTGGGAGCTTACGAGCAGTACTTC. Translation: CASSSTVGAYEQYF.

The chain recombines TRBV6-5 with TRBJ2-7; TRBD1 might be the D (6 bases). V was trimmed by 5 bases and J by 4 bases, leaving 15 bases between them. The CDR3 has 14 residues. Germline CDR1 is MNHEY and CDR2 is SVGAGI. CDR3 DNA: TGTGCCAGCAGTCCCGGACAGATAGGGTACGAGCAGTACTTC. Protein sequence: CASSPGQIGYEQYF.

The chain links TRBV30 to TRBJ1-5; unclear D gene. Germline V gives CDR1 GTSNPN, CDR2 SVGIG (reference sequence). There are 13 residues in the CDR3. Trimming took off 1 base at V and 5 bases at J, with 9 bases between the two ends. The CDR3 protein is CAWSEGPYQPQHF. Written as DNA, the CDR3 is TGTGCCTGGAGTGAGGGTCCATATCAGCCCCAGCATTTT.

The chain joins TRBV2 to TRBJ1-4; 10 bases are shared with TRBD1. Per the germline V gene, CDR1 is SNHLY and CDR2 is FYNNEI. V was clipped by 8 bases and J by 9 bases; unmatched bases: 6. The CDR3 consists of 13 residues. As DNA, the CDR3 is TGTGCCAGCCGCCGGGACAGGGGACAAAAACTGTTTTTT. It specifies CASRRDRGQKLFF.

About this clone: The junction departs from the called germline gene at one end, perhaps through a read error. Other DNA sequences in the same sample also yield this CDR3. DNA for the CDR3: TGCGCCAGCAGCTTCTCTAGGGTACCCGAGACCCAGTACTTC. Its protein product is CASSFSRVPETQYF. This chain joins TRBV7-2 and TRBJ2-5, with unresolved D. This CDR3 has 14 amino acids. Per the germline V gene, CDR1 is SGHTA and CDR2 is FQGNSA.

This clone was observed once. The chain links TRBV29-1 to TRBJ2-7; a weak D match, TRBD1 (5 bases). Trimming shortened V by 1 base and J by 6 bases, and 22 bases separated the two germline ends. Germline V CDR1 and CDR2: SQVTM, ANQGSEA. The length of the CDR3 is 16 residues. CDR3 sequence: CSVEGRIRGSLSEQYF. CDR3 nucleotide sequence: TGCAGCGTTGAAGGCCGTATAAGGGGCTCCCTCAGCGAGCAGTACTTC.